The rows below give T cell receptor beta chains drawn from one sample of a study of OX40 agonist ivuxolimab in advanced cancers. Sequencing was performed with immunoSEQ multiplex PCR; in TCRdb, only in-frame clones are kept and a portion is missing. This table has tens of thousands of clones, just under 95% appearing once. The sequences come from CD4+ or CD8+ T cells sorted from blood, collected in a trial of the OX40 agonist ivuxolimab. These receptors all come from an adult with an advanced solid tumor such as melanoma, head and neck, liver or kidney cancer. The CDR3 runs from the conserved cysteine through the conserved F or W. The D gene is left open where the match is weak. A clone size is listed for some rows: how often the clone was seen (once, few, many), or a class if it is expanded.

j_gene: TRBJ1-2
v_gene: TRBV9
d_gene: .
abundance: .
CDR3nt: TGTGCCAGCAGCGTAGGCGGAGACTATGGCTACACCTTC
CDR3aa: CASSVGGDYGYTF

j_gene: TRBJ1-1
v_gene: TRBV7-3
d_gene: .
abundance: .
CDR3nt: TGTGCCAGCAGCGCTTATCATGGGAACACTGAAGCTTTCTTT
CDR3aa: CASSAYHGNTEAFF

j_gene: TRBJ2-2
v_gene: TRBV27
d_gene: .
abundance: .
CDR3nt: TGTGCCAGCAGTTTATCAGGGGTCCCCGGGGAGCTGTTTTTT
CDR3aa: CASSLSGVPGELFF

j_gene: TRBJ1-4
v_gene: TRBV5-4
d_gene: .
abundance: once
CDR3nt: TGTGCCAGCAGCTCTATACAGGGAAAGGACAGAGAAAAACTGTTTTTT
CDR3aa: CASSSIQGKDREKLFF

j_gene: TRBJ1-3
v_gene: TRBV15
d_gene: TRBD1
abundance: .
CDR3nt: TGTGCCACCAGCACCTCCGGGACAGGGGGCAACTGGGACACCATATATTTT
CDR3aa: CATSTSGTGGNWDTIYF

j_gene: TRBJ2-7
v_gene: TRBV27
d_gene: TRBD2
abundance: .
CDR3nt: TGTGCCAGCAGTCCCCCTCAAGCGGGAGCTGGCGAGCAGTACTTC
CDR3aa: CASSPPQAGAGEQYF

j_gene: TRBJ1-5
v_gene: TRBV5-5
d_gene: .
abundance: .
CDR3nt: TGTGCCAGCAGCTTGGGGCAAACAAGTCAGCCCCAGCATTTT
CDR3aa: CASSLGQTSQPQHF

j_gene: TRBJ1-3
v_gene: TRBV27
d_gene: .
abundance: .
CDR3nt: TGTGCCAGCAGTTCTAGCACTGGAAACACCATATATTTT
CDR3aa: CASSSSTGNTIYF

j_gene: TRBJ1-1
v_gene: TRBV11-2
d_gene: .
abundance: .
CDR3nt: TGTGCCAGCAGCTTAGGAGGCATGCCGGCTGAAGCTTTCTTT
CDR3aa: CASSLGGMPAEAFF

j_gene: TRBJ1-6
v_gene: TRBV6-5
d_gene: .
abundance: .
CDR3nt: TGTGCCAGCAGTTACGGCCAGGGTAATTCACCCCTCCACTTT
CDR3aa: CASSYGQGNSPLHF

j_gene: TRBJ2-3
v_gene: TRBV9
d_gene: TRBD2
abundance: .
CDR3nt: TGTGCCAGCAGCGCGGGACTAGCGGGCACAGATACGCAGTATTTT
CDR3aa: CASSAGLAGTDTQYF

j_gene: TRBJ2-5
v_gene: TRBV7-2
d_gene: TRBD2
abundance: .
CDR3nt: TGTGCCAGCAGCTCCCTTTTTGCGGGGGGGCGGGAGACCCAGTACTTC
CDR3aa: CASSSLFAGGRETQYF

j_gene: TRBJ2-7
v_gene: TRBV19
d_gene: .
abundance: .
CDR3nt: TGTGCCAGTAGTATCGCGGGATTTACCTACGAGCAGTACTTC
CDR3aa: CASSIAGFTYEQYF

j_gene: TRBJ2-1
v_gene: TRBV4-3
d_gene: .
abundance: once
CDR3nt: TGCGCCAGCAGCCAAGCGTCGCAGGGAAGGTACAATGAGCAGTTCTTC
CDR3aa: CASSQASQGRYNEQFF

j_gene: TRBJ1-4
v_gene: TRBV2
d_gene: TRBD1
abundance: .
CDR3nt: TGTGCCAGCAGTGAACAGGGGGCATTTGAAAAACTGTTTTTT
CDR3aa: CASSEQGAFEKLFF

j_gene: TRBJ1-1
v_gene: TRBV29-1
d_gene: .
abundance: few
CDR3nt: TGCAGCGTTGAAGCGTCGGACACTGAAGCTTTCTTT
CDR3aa: CSVEASDTEAFF

j_gene: TRBJ2-3
v_gene: TRBV7-6
d_gene: .
abundance: .
CDR3nt: TGTGCCAGCAGCTCCGACAGGATCACAGATACGCAGTATTTT
CDR3aa: CASSSDRITDTQYF

j_gene: TRBJ1-2
v_gene: TRBV5-6
d_gene: .
abundance: .
CDR3nt: TGTGCCAGCAGCTTAGATCGGGGTGGTGGCTACACCTTC
CDR3aa: CASSLDRGGGYTF

j_gene: TRBJ2-3
v_gene: TRBV27
d_gene: TRBD1
abundance: once
CDR3nt: TGTGCCAGCAGTTTATCCGGGACAGGGTTCTTCGATACGCAGTATTTT
CDR3aa: CASSLSGTGFFDTQYF

j_gene: TRBJ2-7
v_gene: TRBV7-6
d_gene: .
abundance: .
CDR3nt: TGTGCCAGCAGCTTAGAGCCTGACGGCGAGCAGTACTTC
CDR3aa: CASSLEPDGEQYF

j_gene: TRBJ2-7
v_gene: TRBV9
d_gene: .
abundance: .
CDR3nt: TGTGCCAGCAGCGTAGCGGCAGCCTCCTCCTACGAGCAGTACTTC
CDR3aa: CASSVAAASSYEQYF

j_gene: TRBJ2-3
v_gene: TRBV9
d_gene: .
abundance: .
CDR3nt: TGTGCCAGCAGCGTAGGGCTAGTCACAGATACGCAGTATTTT
CDR3aa: CASSVGLVTDTQYF

j_gene: TRBJ1-2
v_gene: TRBV11-2
d_gene: .
abundance: .
CDR3nt: TGTGCCAGCAGCCACGCAGGGTTGGATGGCTACACCTTC
CDR3aa: CASSHAGLDGYTF

j_gene: TRBJ1-1
v_gene: TRBV19
d_gene: .
abundance: .
CDR3nt: TGTGCCAGTAGTATGGACCCGACAGGTTTGAACACTGAAGCTTTCTTT
CDR3aa: CASSMDPTGLNTEAFF

j_gene: TRBJ2-3
v_gene: TRBV2
d_gene: .
abundance: .
CDR3nt: TGTGCCAGCCTGTGGGGAACCTACACAGATACGCAGTATTTT
CDR3aa: CASLWGTYTDTQYF

j_gene: TRBJ2-5
v_gene: TRBV18
d_gene: TRBD1
abundance: .
CDR3nt: TGTGCCAGCTCACCAACCGACAGGGCTGAGACCCAGTACTTC
CDR3aa: CASSPTDRAETQYF

j_gene: TRBJ2-7
v_gene: TRBV27
d_gene: .
abundance: .
CDR3nt: TGTGCCAGCAGTGGATACGACGCGTCCTACGAGCAGTACTTC
CDR3aa: CASSGYDASYEQYF

j_gene: TRBJ1-2
v_gene: TRBV11-3
d_gene: .
abundance: .
CDR3nt: TGTGCCAGCAGCTTAGGATTGTTGCGGAAAGTGGAAAGGCGCTACACCTTC
CDR3aa: CASSLGLLRKVERRYTF

j_gene: TRBJ1-4
v_gene: TRBV7-9
d_gene: .
abundance: once
CDR3nt: TGTGCCAGCAGCCTTACCTCGGGGCAAGGCTTTGAAAAACTGTTTTTT
CDR3aa: CASSLTSGQGFEKLFF

j_gene: TRBJ2-3
v_gene: TRBV14
d_gene: TRBD1
abundance: .
CDR3nt: TGTGCCAGCAGCCAAGATCCTGGGACAGGGCTCACAGATACGCAGTATTTT
CDR3aa: CASSQDPGTGLTDTQYF

j_gene: TRBJ2-3
v_gene: TRBV7-9
d_gene: .
abundance: .
CDR3nt: TGTGCCAGCAGCTTTTTCGCTAGCGCGAACACAGATACGCAGTATTTT
CDR3aa: CASSFFASANTDTQYF

j_gene: TRBJ1-2
v_gene: TRBV5-1
d_gene: TRBD1
abundance: .
CDR3nt: TGCGCCAGCAGCTTGCCCCAGGGGGCGGAGGGCTACACCTTC
CDR3aa: CASSLPQGAEGYTF

j_gene: TRBJ1-1
v_gene: TRBV6-1
d_gene: .
abundance: .
CDR3nt: TGTGCCAGCAGTGAATGGGGGGACTCGCCTGAAGCTTTCTTT
CDR3aa: CASSEWGDSPEAFF

j_gene: TRBJ1-6
v_gene: TRBV11-2
d_gene: .
abundance: .
CDR3nt: TGTGCCAGCAGCGAGACATCGGCGGGTTCACCCCTCCACTTT
CDR3aa: CASSETSAGSPLHF

j_gene: TRBJ1-1
v_gene: TRBV27
d_gene: .
abundance: once
CDR3nt: TGTGCCAGCAGTTTAGTCTGGGGGGCAGGGACTGAAGCTTTCTTT
CDR3aa: CASSLVWGAGTEAFF

j_gene: TRBJ2-3
v_gene: TRBV27
d_gene: .
abundance: .
CDR3nt: TGTGCCAGCGGGATCGCAACGGGACGGGTTTTTCTGGATACGCAGTATTTT
CDR3aa: CASGIATGRVFLDTQYF

j_gene: TRBJ1-5
v_gene: TRBV11-2
d_gene: .
abundance: once
CDR3nt: TGTGCCAGCAGCCGGTTCCTTAGCAATCAGCCCCAGCATTTT
CDR3aa: CASSRFLSNQPQHF

j_gene: TRBJ2-5
v_gene: TRBV27
d_gene: TRBD2
abundance: .
CDR3nt: TGTGCCAGCAGTCAGGGTAGCGGGAGACCGGAGACCCAGTACTTC
CDR3aa: CASSQGSGRPETQYF

j_gene: TRBJ2-1
v_gene: TRBV19
d_gene: TRBD2
abundance: .
CDR3nt: TGTGCCAGTCTATCCCCTAGCGGGCTACGGGTGCACAATGAGCAGTTCTTC
CDR3aa: CASLSPSGLRVHNEQFF

j_gene: TRBJ2-7
v_gene: TRBV5-4
d_gene: TRBD2
abundance: .
CDR3nt: TGTGCCAGCAGCTTGTTACTAGCGGGGCCCTCCTACGAGCAGTACTTC
CDR3aa: CASSLLLAGPSYEQYF

j_gene: TRBJ2-7
v_gene: TRBV13
d_gene: TRBD1
abundance: .
CDR3nt: TGTGCCAGCAGCTTAGGAGACAGGGGGAACTACGAGCAGTACTTC
CDR3aa: CASSLGDRGNYEQYF

j_gene: TRBJ2-6
v_gene: TRBV5-1
d_gene: .
abundance: .
CDR3nt: TGCGCCAGCAGCTTGGCGGACGGAGTCGGCATCTCTGGGGCCAACGTCCTGACTTTC
CDR3aa: CASSLADGVGISGANVLTF

j_gene: TRBJ2-5
v_gene: TRBV7-7
d_gene: .
abundance: once
CDR3nt: TGTGCCAGCAGCCCCAGAACAGATACCCAAGAGACCCAGTACTTC
CDR3aa: CASSPRTDTQETQYF

j_gene: TRBJ2-7
v_gene: TRBV6-5
d_gene: TRBD1
abundance: .
CDR3nt: TGTGCCAGCAGTTTGGACAGGGAAAGGGACTACGAGCAGTACTTC
CDR3aa: CASSLDRERDYEQYF

j_gene: TRBJ2-1
v_gene: TRBV29-1
d_gene: .
abundance: .
CDR3nt: TGCAGCGTCTACCCTGACATTTCCAATGAGCAGTTCTTC
CDR3aa: CSVYPDISNEQFF

j_gene: TRBJ2-7
v_gene: TRBV6-6
d_gene: .
abundance: once
CDR3nt: TGTGCCAGCAGTTACCTAACGGGCCTGGGGGAGCAGTACTTC
CDR3aa: CASSYLTGLGEQYF

j_gene: TRBJ2-7
v_gene: TRBV19
d_gene: .
abundance: .
CDR3nt: TGTGCCAGTAGTATGGGGATCGGGACTTACAACTACGAGCAGTACTTC
CDR3aa: CASSMGIGTYNYEQYF

j_gene: TRBJ2-5
v_gene: TRBV29-1
d_gene: .
abundance: once
CDR3nt: TGCAGCGTTAACGGGGGGCAGGGAGAGACCCAGTACTTC
CDR3aa: CSVNGGQGETQYF

j_gene: TRBJ1-1
v_gene: TRBV4-3
d_gene: TRBD1
abundance: .
CDR3nt: TGCGCCAGCAGCCAAACCGGGACAGGGATAACTGAAGCTTTCTTT
CDR3aa: CASSQTGTGITEAFF

j_gene: TRBJ2-1
v_gene: TRBV27
d_gene: TRBD2
abundance: .
CDR3nt: TGTGCCAGCAGTTTGACTAGCGGCGAGCAGTTCTTC
CDR3aa: CASSLTSGEQFF

j_gene: TRBJ2-4
v_gene: TRBV19
d_gene: TRBD1
abundance: .
CDR3nt: TGTGCCAGTAGACTGGGACAGGGGCCTTCACGTGGGGGCAAAAACATTCAGTACTTC
CDR3aa: CASRLGQGPSRGGKNIQYF

j_gene: TRBJ1-2
v_gene: TRBV10-3
d_gene: .
abundance: once
CDR3nt: TGTGCCACTTTGTCGTATGGCTACACCTTC
CDR3aa: CATLSYGYTF

j_gene: TRBJ2-5
v_gene: TRBV7-2
d_gene: .
abundance: .
CDR3nt: TGTGCCAGCAGCTTCCCCGGTATTCAAGAGACCCAGTACTTC
CDR3aa: CASSFPGIQETQYF

j_gene: TRBJ1-2
v_gene: TRBV11-2
d_gene: .
abundance: .
CDR3nt: TGTGCCAGCAGCTTAGATCGGTGGGGCCCATATGGCTACACCTTC
CDR3aa: CASSLDRWGPYGYTF

j_gene: TRBJ2-1
v_gene: TRBV5-1
d_gene: TRBD2
abundance: .
CDR3nt: TGCGCCAGCAGCTTGGGACTAGCGGGACCCAACAATGAGCAGTTCTTC
CDR3aa: CASSLGLAGPNNEQFF

j_gene: TRBJ2-7
v_gene: TRBV13
d_gene: TRBD1
abundance: .
CDR3nt: TGTGCCAGCAGCTTAGACAGGGGCTACGAGCAGTACTTC
CDR3aa: CASSLDRGYEQYF

j_gene: TRBJ2-7
v_gene: TRBV27
d_gene: .
abundance: .
CDR3nt: TGTGCCAGCAGTTTGACAACAGCTTACGAGCAGTACTTC
CDR3aa: CASSLTTAYEQYF